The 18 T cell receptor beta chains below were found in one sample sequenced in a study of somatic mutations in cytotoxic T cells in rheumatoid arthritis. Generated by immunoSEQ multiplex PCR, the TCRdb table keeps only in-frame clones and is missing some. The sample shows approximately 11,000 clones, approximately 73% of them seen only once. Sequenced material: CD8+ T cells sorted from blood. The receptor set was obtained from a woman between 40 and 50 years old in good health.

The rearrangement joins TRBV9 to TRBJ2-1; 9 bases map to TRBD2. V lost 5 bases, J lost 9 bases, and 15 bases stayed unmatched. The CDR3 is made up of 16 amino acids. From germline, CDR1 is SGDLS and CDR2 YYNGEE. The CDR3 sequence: CASSNPRAGGYGEQFF. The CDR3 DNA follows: TGTGCCAGCAGTAACCCCCGAGCGGGAGGTTACGGTGAGCAGTTCTTC.

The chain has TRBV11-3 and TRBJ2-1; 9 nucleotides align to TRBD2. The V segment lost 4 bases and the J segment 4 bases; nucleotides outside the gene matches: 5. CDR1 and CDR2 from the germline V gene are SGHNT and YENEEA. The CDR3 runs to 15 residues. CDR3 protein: CASSSRLAVYNEQFF. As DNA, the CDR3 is TGTGCCAGCAGCTCCCGACTAGCGGTTTACAATGAGCAGTTCTTC.

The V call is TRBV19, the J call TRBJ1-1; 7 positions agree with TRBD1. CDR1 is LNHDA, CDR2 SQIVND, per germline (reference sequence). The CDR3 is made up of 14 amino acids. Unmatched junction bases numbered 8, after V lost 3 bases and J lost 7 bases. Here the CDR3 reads CASSMGGGTDEAFF. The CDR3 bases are TGTGCCAGTAGTATGGGTGGGGGGACAGATGAAGCTTTCTTT.

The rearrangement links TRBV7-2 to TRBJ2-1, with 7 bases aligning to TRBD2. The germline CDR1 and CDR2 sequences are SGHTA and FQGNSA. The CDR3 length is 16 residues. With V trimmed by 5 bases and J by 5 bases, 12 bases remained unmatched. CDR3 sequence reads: CASSPLSGTFDNEQFF. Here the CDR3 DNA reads TGTGCCAGCAGCCCCCTCAGCGGGACCTTCGACAATGAGCAGTTCTTC.

CDR3 amino acids: CASSEDRRTWEAFF. The CDR3 DNA reads TGTGCCAGCAGTGAAGACAGGCGGACCTGGGAAGCTTTCTTT. The rearrangement links TRBV6-1 to TRBJ1-1, with D possibly being TRBD1 (5 bases). V was shortened by 1 base and J by 8 bases, with 14 bases between the two germline ends. The CDR3 covers 14 residues. Germline lookup yields CDR1 MNHNS and CDR2 SASEGT.

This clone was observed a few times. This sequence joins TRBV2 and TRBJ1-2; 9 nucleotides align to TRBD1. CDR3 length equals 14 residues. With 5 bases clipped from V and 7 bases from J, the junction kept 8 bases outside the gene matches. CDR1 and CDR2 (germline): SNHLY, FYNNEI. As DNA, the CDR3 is TGTGCCAGCAGTCGGGACAGGGCTGATAGTGGCTACACCTTC. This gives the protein CASSRDRADSGYTF.

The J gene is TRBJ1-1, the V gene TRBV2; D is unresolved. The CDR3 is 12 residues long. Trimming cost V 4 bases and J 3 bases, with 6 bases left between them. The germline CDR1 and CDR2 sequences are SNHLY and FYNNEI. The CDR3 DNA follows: TGTGCCAGCAGTGCAGGATACACTGAAGCTTTCTTT. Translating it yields CASSAGYTEAFF.

CDR3 nucleotide sequence: TGTGCCAGTAGGCCAGCCGGGACAGGGGTTTATCAGCCCCAGCATTTT. It yields the protein CASRPAGTGVYQPQHF. This chain links TRBV19 with TRBJ1-5, with 10 bases lining up with TRBD1. Germline V gene data show CDR1 as LNHDA and CDR2 as SQIVND (reference sequence). Trimming at V came to 6 bases and at J to 5 bases, leaving 10 bases not matched to a gene. The CDR3 totals 16 residues.

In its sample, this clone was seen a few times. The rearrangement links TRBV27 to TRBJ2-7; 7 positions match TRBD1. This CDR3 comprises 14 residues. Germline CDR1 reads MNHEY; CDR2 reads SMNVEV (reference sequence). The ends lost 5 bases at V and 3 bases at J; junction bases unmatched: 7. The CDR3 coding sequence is TGTGCCAGCAGTACTCACAGGGGTTACTACGAGCAGTACTTC. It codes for CASSTHRGYYEQYF.

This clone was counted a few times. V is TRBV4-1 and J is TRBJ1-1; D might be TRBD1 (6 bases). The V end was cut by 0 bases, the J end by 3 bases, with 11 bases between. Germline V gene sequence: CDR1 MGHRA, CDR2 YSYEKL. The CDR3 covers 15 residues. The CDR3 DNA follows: TGCGCCAGCAGCCAAGACGGGGGGGCAGACACTGAAGCTTTCTTT. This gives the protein CASSQDGGADTEAFF.

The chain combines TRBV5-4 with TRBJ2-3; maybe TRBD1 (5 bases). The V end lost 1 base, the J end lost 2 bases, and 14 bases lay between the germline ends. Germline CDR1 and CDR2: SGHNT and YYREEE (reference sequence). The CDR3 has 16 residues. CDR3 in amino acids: CASSLRQGPNTDTQYF. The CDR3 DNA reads TGTGCCAGCAGCTTGCGCCAGGGTCCTAACACAGATACGCAGTATTTT.

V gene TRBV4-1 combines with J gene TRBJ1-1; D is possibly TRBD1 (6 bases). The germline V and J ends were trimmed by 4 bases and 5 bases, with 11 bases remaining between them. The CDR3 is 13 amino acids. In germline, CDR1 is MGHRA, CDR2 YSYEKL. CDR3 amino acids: CASSPGEQTEAFF. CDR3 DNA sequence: TGCGCCAGCAGCCCAGGGGAGCAGACTGAAGCTTTCTTT.

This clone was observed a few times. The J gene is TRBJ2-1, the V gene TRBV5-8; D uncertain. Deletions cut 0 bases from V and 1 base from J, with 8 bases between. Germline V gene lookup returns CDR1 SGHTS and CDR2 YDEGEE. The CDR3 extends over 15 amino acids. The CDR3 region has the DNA TGTGCCAGCAGCTTGGGGACGATATCCTACAATGAGCAGTTCTTC. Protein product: CASSLGTISYNEQFF.

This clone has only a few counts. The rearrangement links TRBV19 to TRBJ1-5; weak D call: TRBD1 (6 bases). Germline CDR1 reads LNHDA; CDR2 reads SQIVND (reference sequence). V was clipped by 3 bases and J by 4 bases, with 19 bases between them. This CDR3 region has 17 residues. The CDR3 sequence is CASSMGLSETGNQPQHF. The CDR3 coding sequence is TGTGCCAGTAGTATGGGGTTATCGGAAACAGGGAATCAGCCCCAGCATTTT.

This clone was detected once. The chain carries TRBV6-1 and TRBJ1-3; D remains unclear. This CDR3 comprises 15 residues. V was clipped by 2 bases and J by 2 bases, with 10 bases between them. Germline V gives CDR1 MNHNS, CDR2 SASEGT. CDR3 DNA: TGTGCCAGCAGTGAAAGTCGGGCCCCTGGAAACACCATATATTTT. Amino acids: CASSESRAPGNTIYF.

For the CDR3, the DNA is TGTGCCAGTACCCCCGACCCCCTGGGGCAGCCCCAGCATTTT. Its protein product is CASTPDPLGQPQHF. V gene TRBV19 combines with J gene TRBJ1-5; D not certain. The V end was cut by 7 bases, the J end by 7 bases, with 17 bases between. The germline V gene encodes CDR1 LNHDA and CDR2 SQIVND (reference sequence). The CDR3 loop spans 14 amino acids.

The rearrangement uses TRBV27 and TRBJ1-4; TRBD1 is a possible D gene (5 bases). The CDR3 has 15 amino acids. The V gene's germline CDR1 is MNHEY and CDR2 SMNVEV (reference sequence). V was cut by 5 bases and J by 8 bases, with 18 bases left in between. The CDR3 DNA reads TGTGCCAGCAGTCCCGCGGGGGGGGTTTGGGAAAAACTGTTTTTT. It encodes CASSPAGGVWEKLFF.

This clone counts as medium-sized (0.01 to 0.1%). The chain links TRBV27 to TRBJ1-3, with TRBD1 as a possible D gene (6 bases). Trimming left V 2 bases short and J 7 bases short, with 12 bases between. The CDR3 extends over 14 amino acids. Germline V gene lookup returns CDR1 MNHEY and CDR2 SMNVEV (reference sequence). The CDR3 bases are TGTGCCAGCAGTTTACGGGGGGCAGGGAACACCATATATTTT. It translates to CASSLRGAGNTIYF.